The rows below give T cell receptor beta chains drawn from one sample of a study of blood T cell repertoires in COVID-19. Sequenced by immunoSEQ multiplex PCR; TCRdb stores in-frame clones only, minus some. The sample lists 360,000 or so clones; 90% were seen once. The specimen was peripheral blood. The source of these receptors is a man between 18 and 29 years old with active or convalescent COVID-19. CDR3s include the opening cysteine and the closing phenylalanine or tryptophan. Each record gives: V gene, D gene, clone size, J gene, CDR3 protein, CDR3 DNA. A D gene is named only where the DNA matches it firmly. Not every row has a clone size; where given, it reads once, few, many or a size class.

v_call: TRBV7-8; d_call: TRBD2; clone_size: NA; j_call: TRBJ2-5; cdr3_aa: CASNPIAGKETQYF; cdr3_nt: TGTGCCAGCAACCCGATAGCGGGAAAAGAGACCCAGTACTTC
v_call: TRBV28; d_call: TRBD1; clone_size: NA; j_call: TRBJ1-2; cdr3_aa: CASRGMRTGALGYTF; cdr3_nt: TGTGCCAGCAGAGGAATGAGGACAGGGGCGTTGGGCTACACCTTC
v_call: TRBV4-2; d_call: NA; clone_size: NA; j_call: TRBJ2-6; cdr3_aa: CASSQPIGRTGANVLTF; cdr3_nt: TGTGCCAGCAGCCAACCGATAGGTCGAACTGGGGCCAACGTGCTGACTTTC
v_call: TRBV19; d_call: NA; clone_size: NA; j_call: TRBJ1-4; cdr3_aa: CASSKARTVTNEKLFF; cdr3_nt: TGTGCCAGTAGCAAGGCCCGGACAGTAACGAATGAAAAACTGTTTTTT
v_call: TRBV6-6; d_call: NA; clone_size: once; j_call: TRBJ2-7; cdr3_aa: CASSYSTSYEQYF; cdr3_nt: TGTGCCAGCAGTTACTCTACAAGTTACGAGCAGTACTTC
v_call: TRBV11-2; d_call: NA; clone_size: NA; j_call: TRBJ2-2; cdr3_aa: CATTSGGTGELFF; cdr3_nt: TGTGCCACCACGTCGGGTGGGACCGGGGAGCTGTTTTTT
v_call: TRBV19; d_call: NA; clone_size: once; j_call: TRBJ2-1; cdr3_aa: CASSIATRGVYNEQFF; cdr3_nt: TGTGCCAGTAGTATAGCGACCAGGGGAGTCTACAATGAGCAGTTCTTC
v_call: TRBV3-1/TRBV3-2; d_call: NA; clone_size: NA; j_call: TRBJ2-7; cdr3_aa: CASSQGLGVGEIYEQYF; cdr3_nt: TGTGCCAGCAGCCAAGGCTTAGGGGTAGGGGAAATCTACGAGCAGTACTTC
v_call: TRBV28; d_call: NA; clone_size: NA; j_call: TRBJ1-5; cdr3_aa: CASSLVYRAGNQPQHF; cdr3_nt: TGTGCCAGCAGTTTAGTCTACAGGGCAGGCAATCAGCCCCAGCATTTT
v_call: TRBV27; d_call: NA; clone_size: NA; j_call: TRBJ2-2; cdr3_aa: CASSRGLRTGELFF; cdr3_nt: TGTGCCAGCAGCCGCGGATTACGGACCGGGGAGCTGTTTTTT
v_call: TRBV9; d_call: NA; clone_size: NA; j_call: TRBJ1-6; cdr3_aa: CASNLRGEGSPLHF; cdr3_nt: TGTGCCAGCAACCTCCGGGGAGAGGGTTCACCCCTCCACTTT
v_call: TRBV4-2; d_call: NA; clone_size: NA; j_call: TRBJ1-5; cdr3_aa: CASSQWGGISNQPQHF; cdr3_nt: TGTGCCAGCAGCCAATGGGGGGGAATAAGCAATCAGCCCCAGCATTTT
v_call: TRBV13; d_call: NA; clone_size: NA; j_call: TRBJ2-7; cdr3_aa: CASSLGSVATYEQYF; cdr3_nt: TGTGCCAGCAGCTTAGGGTCAGTAGCTACCTACGAGCAGTACTTC
v_call: TRBV5-6; d_call: NA; clone_size: NA; j_call: TRBJ2-1; cdr3_aa: CASSLGGGAYNEQFF; cdr3_nt: TGTGCCAGCAGCTTGGGTGGAGGAGCCTACAATGAGCAGTTCTTC
v_call: TRBV27; d_call: NA; clone_size: NA; j_call: TRBJ2-7; cdr3_aa: CASSPSPYEQYF; cdr3_nt: TGTGCCAGCAGCCCGAGTCCCTACGAGCAGTACTTC
v_call: TRBV29-1; d_call: NA; clone_size: NA; j_call: TRBJ2-2; cdr3_aa: CSVVLEDRNTGELFF; cdr3_nt: TGCAGCGTTGTACTGGAGGACAGGAACACCGGGGAGCTGTTTTTT
v_call: TRBV5-5; d_call: NA; clone_size: NA; j_call: TRBJ2-5; cdr3_aa: CASSLPPREETQYF; cdr3_nt: TGTGCCAGCAGCTTGCCCCCCCGGGAGGAGACCCAGTACTTC
v_call: TRBV9; d_call: NA; clone_size: NA; j_call: TRBJ2-3; cdr3_aa: CASSEEGPDTQYF; cdr3_nt: TGTGCCAGCAGCGAGGAGGGGCCGGATACGCAGTATTTT
v_call: TRBV15; d_call: NA; clone_size: NA; j_call: TRBJ2-1; cdr3_aa: CATSRGVVGLQNEQFF; cdr3_nt: TGTGCCACCAGCAGAGGAGTCGTTGGACTACAAAATGAGCAGTTCTTC
v_call: TRBV7-6; d_call: NA; clone_size: NA; j_call: TRBJ2-2; cdr3_aa: CASSPGLGLDTGELFF; cdr3_nt: TGTGCCAGCAGCCCGGGGTTAGGCTTGGACACCGGGGAGCTGTTTTTT
v_call: TRBV27; d_call: NA; clone_size: NA; j_call: TRBJ1-6; cdr3_aa: CASSPEGGVVSPLHF; cdr3_nt: TGTGCCAGCAGTCCCGAAGGGGGTGTGGTGTCACCCCTCCACTTT
v_call: TRBV5-8; d_call: NA; clone_size: NA; j_call: TRBJ1-4; cdr3_aa: CASSLTANNEKLFF; cdr3_nt: TGTGCCAGCAGCTTGACAGCTAATAATGAAAAACTGTTTTTT
v_call: TRBV28; d_call: TRBD1; clone_size: NA; j_call: TRBJ2-7; cdr3_aa: CASSPHGTGGDEQYF; cdr3_nt: TGTGCCAGCAGTCCCCACGGGACAGGGGGGGACGAGCAGTACTTC
v_call: TRBV4-1; d_call: NA; clone_size: once; j_call: TRBJ2-1; cdr3_aa: CASSQALEPSQFF; cdr3_nt: TGCGCCAGCAGCCAAGCGTTAGAGCCTTCTCAGTTCTTC
v_call: TRBV21-1; d_call: NA; clone_size: NA; j_call: TRBJ1-4; cdr3_aa: CASSKRQLFVQVREKLFF; cdr3_nt: TGTGCCAGCAGCAAGAGACAGCTTTTCGTTCAAGTGAGAGAAAAACTGTTTTTT
v_call: TRBV6-5; d_call: NA; clone_size: NA; j_call: TRBJ1-4; cdr3_aa: CASSYGGGNEKLFF; cdr3_nt: TGTGCCAGCAGTTACGGGGGCGGGAATGAAAAACTGTTTTTT
v_call: TRBV4-2; d_call: TRBD2; clone_size: NA; j_call: TRBJ2-3; cdr3_aa: CASSQPPGTRTDTQYF; cdr3_nt: TGTGCCAGCAGCCAACCTCCTGGGACTAGGACAGATACGCAGTATTTT
v_call: TRBV5-1; d_call: NA; clone_size: NA; j_call: TRBJ2-7; cdr3_aa: CASSLGQRVAYEQYF; cdr3_nt: TGCGCCAGCAGCTTGGGCCAGCGGGTTGCCTACGAGCAGTACTTC
v_call: TRBV4-3; d_call: TRBD2; clone_size: NA; j_call: TRBJ2-5; cdr3_aa: CASSQAPAGMSQETQYF; cdr3_nt: TGCGCCAGCAGCCAAGCGCCAGCGGGGATGTCCCAAGAGACCCAGTACTTC
v_call: TRBV5-5; d_call: NA; clone_size: NA; j_call: TRBJ1-5; cdr3_aa: CASSLLAAGSSNQPQHF; cdr3_nt: TGTGCCAGCAGCTTGCTCGCAGCGGGGTCGAGCAATCAGCCCCAGCATTTT
v_call: TRBV4-3; d_call: TRBD1; clone_size: NA; j_call: TRBJ2-2; cdr3_aa: CASSQAGTGVPGELFF; cdr3_nt: TGCGCCAGCAGCCAAGCCGGGACAGGGGTCCCCGGGGAGCTGTTTTTT
v_call: TRBV6-1; d_call: TRBD1; clone_size: NA; j_call: TRBJ2-1; cdr3_aa: CASSEATGGNEQFF; cdr3_nt: TGTGCCAGCAGTGAAGCTACAGGGGGCAATGAGCAGTTCTTC
v_call: TRBV12-3/TRBV12-4; d_call: NA; clone_size: NA; j_call: TRBJ1-5; cdr3_aa: CASSLTGNQPQHF; cdr3_nt: TGTGCCAGCAGTTTGACGGGGAATCAGCCCCAGCATTTT
v_call: TRBV7-9; d_call: NA; clone_size: NA; j_call: TRBJ1-1; cdr3_aa: CASSSQGGTEAFF; cdr3_nt: TGTGCCAGCAGCTCACAAGGAGGGACTGAAGCTTTCTTT
v_call: TRBV3-1/TRBV3-2; d_call: NA; clone_size: NA; j_call: TRBJ1-6; cdr3_aa: CASSQTGVGPLHF; cdr3_nt: TGTGCCAGCAGCCAAACAGGTGTGGGTCCCCTCCACTTT
v_call: TRBV2; d_call: TRBD1; clone_size: NA; j_call: TRBJ1-2; cdr3_aa: CASSKGQWGVYGYTF; cdr3_nt: TGTGCCAGCAGTAAGGGACAGTGGGGAGTATATGGCTACACCTTC
v_call: TRBV7-9; d_call: TRBD2; clone_size: NA; j_call: TRBJ2-7; cdr3_aa: CASSSGGLSYEQYF; cdr3_nt: TGTGCCAGCAGCTCCGGGGGGTTGTCCTACGAGCAGTACTTC
v_call: TRBV5-5; d_call: TRBD1; clone_size: NA; j_call: TRBJ1-5; cdr3_aa: CASSLGQGRNQPQHF; cdr3_nt: TGTGCCAGCAGCTTGGGACAGGGTCGCAATCAGCCCCAGCATTTT
v_call: TRBV28; d_call: NA; clone_size: few; j_call: TRBJ1-5; cdr3_aa: CASSSRTQPQHF; cdr3_nt: TGTGCCAGCAGTTCCCGAACACAGCCCCAGCATTTT
v_call: TRBV4-3; d_call: NA; clone_size: NA; j_call: TRBJ2-1; cdr3_aa: CASSQARLPINNEQFF; cdr3_nt: TGCGCCAGCAGCCAAGCGCGACTCCCTATAAACAATGAGCAGTTCTTC
v_call: TRBV4-3; d_call: NA; clone_size: NA; j_call: TRBJ2-3; cdr3_aa: CASNQGGSRSTDTQYF; cdr3_nt: TGCGCCAGCAACCAAGGTGGTTCAAGGAGTACAGATACGCAGTATTTT
v_call: TRBV4-2; d_call: TRBD1; clone_size: NA; j_call: TRBJ1-5; cdr3_aa: CASSRGTGDNQPQHF; cdr3_nt: TGTGCCAGCAGCCGAGGGACAGGGGACAATCAGCCCCAGCATTTT